This T cell receptor (beta chain) is drawn from a study of cytomegalovirus exposure and HLA in healthy donors. Looking at the study overall: Approximately 83 million unique TCRs from HLA-typed donors were held in an early data release. Clustering assigned 70% to 85% of the 350 to 400 genotyped donors to the Caucasian-associated ancestry cluster.

Whole-study findings and limits: HLA alleles showed associations with 15,000 to 20,000 TCR beta sequences in a later analysis, at a 0.05 false discovery rate. Presence/absence analyses assumed roughly uniform sequencing depth across donors.

Concerning this clone itself: Its antigen remains unknown.

This CDR3 contains 16 residues. Per germline, CDR1 SGHNT and CDR2 YYREEE (reference sequence). V was pared by 4 bases and J by 4 bases, with 20 bases between. Researchers ran the PCR with 60 Vbeta and 13 Jbeta primers. The repertoire was sequenced with immunoSEQ multiplex PCR; TCRdb's copy has only in-frame clones and lacks some. Of some 180,000 clones listed, around 85% are singletons. The receptor's source is a woman between 50 and 59 years old in good health and CMV-seronegative. The chain carries TRBV5-4 and TRBJ1-1; D unclear. Input material: PBMCs. The CDR3 spells CASSLGGPRDSTEAFF. In DNA, the CDR3 is TGTGCCAGCAGCCTGGGAGGGCCGAGGGATAGCACTGAAGCTTTCTTT. Full variable domain (rest looked up from reference TRBV5-4 and TRBJ1-1): ETGVTQSPTHLIKTRGQQVTLRCSSQSGHNTVSWYQQALGQGPQFIFQYYREEENGRGNFPPRFSGLQFPNYSSELNVNALELDDSALYLCASSLGGPRDSTEAFFGQGTRLTVV.